The 3 T cell receptor beta chains below all came from one sample that was sequenced in a study of T cell clones after liver transplantation. The method was immunoSEQ multiplex PCR; TCRdb's version includes in-frame clones alone and lacks a portion of them. Here the sample spans roughly 80,000 clones, approximately 82% being singletons. Sample: CD4+ T cells from blood, taken at the 22-month timepoint. Source of these receptors: a human patient who received a liver transplant. The graft donor may account for some of the T cells.

The chain has TRBV27 and TRBJ2-7; D is possibly TRBD1 or TRBD2 (6 bases each). The V gene lost 6 bases and the J gene lost 1 base, with 16 bases spanning the gap. This CDR3 has 15 residues. Germline CDR1 MNHEY, CDR2 SMNVEV (reference sequence). In DNA, the CDR3 is TGTGCCAGCAGGACACCCGGGGGCGCATCCTACGAGCAGTACTTC. It codes for CASRTPGGASYEQYF.

The sample holds one count of this clone. The CDR3 nucleotides read TGCGCCAGCAGCCTTGGGACAGGTGGAAACACCATATATTTT. The encoded protein is CASSLGTGGNTIYF. The genes are TRBV5-1 and TRBJ1-3, with 8 bases aligning to TRBD1. The V segment lost 4 bases and the J segment 3 bases; nucleotides outside the gene matches: 3. The CDR3 loop spans 14 amino acids. Germline loops: CDR1 SGHRS, CDR2 YFSETQ.

This chain links TRBV9 with TRBJ1-1; the D gene is possibly TRBD1 (5 bases). The CDR3 sequence is 15 residues long. The germline V gene encodes CDR1 SGDLS and CDR2 YYNGEE. Trimming cost V 0 bases and J 0 bases, with 9 bases left between them. The CDR3 here is CASSVGGRMNTEAFF. The CDR3 bases are TGTGCCAGCAGCGTAGGGGGCAGGATGAACACTGAAGCTTTCTTT.